The 2 T cell receptor beta chains below were found in one sample sequenced in a study of cytotoxic CD8 clonotypes in ibrutinib-treated CLL. Data came from immunoSEQ multiplex PCR; TCRdb stores just in-frame clones and leaves some out. The data contain around 310,000 clones, approximately 80% of them singletons. Material: PBMCs, obtained before ibrutinib treatment. The receptors derive from a human donor with chronic lymphocytic leukemia.

The chain has TRBV15 and TRBJ2-2; D may be TRBD1 (5 bases). Germline loops: CDR1 LNHNV, CDR2 YYDKDF (reference sequence). The CDR3 extends over 14 amino acids. V gave up 5 bases and J gave up 6 bases, with 13 bases separating them. CDR3 in DNA: TGTGCCACCAGCGACAGACATCTTGCCGGGGAGCTGTTTTTT. Translated, it gives CATSDRHLAGELFF.

The chain recombines TRBV7-8 with TRBJ2-1, with 9 bases lining up with TRBD2. Germline trimming cut 1 base from V and 5 bases from J; bases unmatched to any gene: 3. The CDR3 has 15 residues. Looked up from germline, CDR1 is SGHVS and CDR2 is FQNEAQ. The CDR3 is CASSLEAGGDNEQFF. CDR3 DNA sequence: TGTGCCAGCAGCTTAGAGGCGGGAGGGGACAATGAGCAGTTCTTC.